The TCR beta chain under discussion was sequenced for a study of blood T cell repertoires in COVID-19. For the study at large: Whether acute or convalescent, the COVID-19 samples came from the United States, Italy and Spain. PBMCs, B-cell-depleted T cells, or T cells were the source of the cDNA or gDNA that made up the material.

Germline CDR1 is LNHDA and CDR2 is SQIVND (reference sequence). The CDR3 runs 14 residues. Trimming took 6 bases from V and 6 from J; bases not matched to a gene: 10. As processed by the authors: Nucleated cell number was recorded as an estimate derived from reference gene primer amplification. Here immunoSEQ multiplex PCR was the method, and the copy in TCRdb shows in-frame clones only, minus some. V and J calls and clone size are as listed in that table; D and trimming were resolved from the DNA. The sample gives around 260,000 clones, around nine tenths of which show up once; roughly 9.8% is in the top ten.

What was sequenced was peripheral blood. The TCR was taken from a man in his forties or fifties who had recovered from COVID-19. The chain has TRBV19 and TRBJ2-7; 8 nucleotides agree with TRBD1. The CDR3 region has the DNA TGTGCCAGTAGCTTGGACAGGGTTTTTGTCGAGCAGTACTTC. Translation: CASSLDRVFVEQYF.